This T cell receptor beta chain was obtained from a study of human thymus T cells. General study points: Among thymic and blood repertoires, usage of V and J genes appeared biased.

A note on this clone: Its cognate antigen is unknown.

The length of the CDR3 is 17 residues. Looked up from germline, CDR1 is SEHNR and CDR2 is FQNEAQ (reference sequence). The V and J ends lost 1 base and 5 bases respectively, with 20 bases between them. Sequencing used immunoSEQ multiplex PCR; TCRdb keeps in-frame clones, though not all of them. In the table there are approximately 49,000 clones, about 95% of which are singletons. Half of the eight donors gave about 0.45-1 mL blood during surgery. This receptor was identified in a girl under three years old with a congenital heart defect but otherwise immunologically healthy. The chain recombines TRBV7-9 with TRBJ2-5, with D perhaps assigned TRBD1 or TRBD2 (5 bases each). The sequencing sample was made of blood. CDR3 amino acids: CASSLGETAQGPETQYF. The CDR3 nucleotides are TGTGCCAGCAGCTTAGGGGAGACAGCTCAAGGACCGGAGACCCAGTACTTC.